The clone carrying this T cell receptor beta chain was seen at least ten times. The antigen remains undetermined. TCRdb reprocessed the 5' RACE reads with MiXCR, giving one entry per CDR3 protein. The table has about 200,000 distinct CDR3 sequences, less than 8% seen once. V shed 0 bases and J shed 7 bases, with 9 bases lying between them. The CDR3 has 14 residues. Germline V lookup: CDR1 LNHNV, CDR2 YYDKDF (reference sequence). These data belong to a study of identical twins. Study outcomes and limitations: There was an excess of low generation probability in the out-of-frame alpha sequences that twins shared.

The same sample was also used in a study of yellow fever vaccine responses in identical twins.

This chain uses TRBV15 with TRBJ2-2; the D gene could be TRBD1 or TRBD2 (5 bases each). This TCR derives from a woman under 30 in good health. Material: memory (CD45RO+) T cells sorted from blood. CDR3 sequence: CATSRDRGDGELFF. The CDR3 region has the DNA TGTGCCACCAGCAGAGATCGAGGGGACGGGGAGCTGTTTTTT. Looking up the rest from reference TRBV15 and TRBJ2-2 gives the full variable domain: DAMVIQNPRYQVTQFGKPVTLSCSQTLNHNVMYWYQQKSSQAPKLLFHYYDKDFNNEADTPDNFQSRRPNTSFCFLDIRSPGLGDTAMYLCATSRDRGDGELFFGEGSRLTVL.